A selection of T cell receptor beta chains follows, all from one sample in a study of early T cells in non-severe SARS-CoV-2 infection. One entry per CDR3 protein results from TCRdb running MiXCR on the 5' RACE reads. The table has fewer than 100,000 distinct CDR3 sequences, about 17% seen once; the top ten hold roughly 3%. Sequenced: whole blood. These receptors were obtained from an adult who was a healthcare worker with PCR-confirmed SARS-CoV-2 infection or an uninfected control (not recorded which). The CDR3 runs from the conserved cysteine through the conserved F or W. Each record gives: V gene, clone size, D gene, J gene, CDR3 protein, CDR3 DNA. The D gene is left open where the match is weak. Size tells how often a clone was seen (once, few, many) or the class of an expanded clone, and some rows leave it out.

V: TRBV6-2/TRBV6-3; size: many; D: TRBD1; J: TRBJ2-7; CDR3: CASSERTGGDEQYF; DNA: TGTGCCAGCAGCGAGAGGACAGGGGGGGACGAGCAGTACTTC
V: TRBV11-2; size: few; D: -; J: TRBJ1-6; CDR3: CASSSRGGNSPLHF; DNA: TGTGCCAGCAGCTCGAGGGGGGGGAATTCACCCCTCCACTTT
V: TRBV12-3/TRBV12-4; size: -; D: -; J: TRBJ1-5; CDR3: CASSFGRGLPNQPQHF; DNA: TGTGCCAGCAGTTTTGGCAGGGGACTACCGAATCAGCCCCAGCATTTT
V: TRBV27; size: -; D: TRBD2; J: TRBJ2-3; CDR3: CASSPGISGGPTDTQYF; DNA: TGTGCCAGCAGTCCGGGGATAAGCGGGGGGCCTACAGATACGCAGTATTTT
V: TRBV9; size: few; D: -; J: TRBJ1-1; CDR3: CASSSSGTRATEAFF; DNA: TGTGCCAGCAGCTCCTCCGGGACTCGGGCCACTGAAGCTTTCTTT
V: TRBV11-3; size: many; D: -; J: TRBJ2-1; CDR3: CASSFNSNYNEQFF; DNA: TGTGCCAGCAGCTTCAATAGTAATTACAATGAGCAGTTCTTC
V: TRBV5-1; size: -; D: -; J: TRBJ2-7; CDR3: CASSSARNEQYF; DNA: TGCGCCAGCAGCTCGGCAAGGAACGAGCAGTACTTC
V: TRBV10-3; size: many; D: -; J: TRBJ2-7; CDR3: CAIRQGSYEQYF; DNA: TGTGCCATCAGGCAGGGATCCTACGAGCAGTACTTC
V: TRBV7-3; size: once; D: -; J: TRBJ2-2; CDR3: CASSQGSNGELFF; DNA: TGTGCCAGCAGCCAGGGGTCCAACGGGGAGCTGTTTTTT
V: TRBV12-3/TRBV12-4; size: many; D: TRBD1; J: TRBJ1-6; CDR3: CASSAPRDRGRNSPLHF; DNA: TGTGCCAGCAGTGCCCCCCGGGACAGGGGGCGTAATTCACCCCTCCACTTT
V: TRBV5-1; size: few; D: TRBD1; J: TRBJ2-2; CDR3: CASSFGQAIGELFF; DNA: TGCGCCAGCAGCTTTGGACAGGCCATCGGGGAGCTGTTTTTT
V: TRBV18; size: -; D: -; J: TRBJ2-3; CDR3: CASSPGAGDTQYF; DNA: TGTGCCAGCTCACCAGGGGCGGGAGATACGCAGTATTTT